The 2 T cell receptor beta chains in this list originate from one sample, sequenced in a study of control samples from healthy donors and cancer patients (dated by TCRdb to 2018 to 2021). Library creation used the immunoSEQ multiplex PCR assay. The immuneACCESS repertoire file appears here via TCRdb, limited to in-frame rearrangements. These files lack a portion of the clones; in checked studies, under half of the deficit traces to unresolved V genes, and the cause of the others is not known. This sample gives 130,000 or so clones in total; around 94% of them show up just once. The leading ten clones occupy under 15% of the sample. Sequenced sample: blood. These receptors came from a man aged 35 to 55 in good health.

This clone was seen once. The chain's CDR3 is CATSDPGQGLEKLFF. In nucleotides, the CDR3 is TGTGCCACCAGTGACCCGGGACAGGGTCTGGAAAAACTGTTTTTT. The rearrangement uses TRBV24-1 and TRBJ1-4; TRBD1 aligns across 9 bases. The germline CDR1 and CDR2 sequences are KGHDR and SFDVKD. This CDR3 is built from 15 residues. J lost 8 bases, V lost 4 bases, and 7 bases had no gene match.

V and J are TRBV18 and TRBJ2-7; 8 bases line up with TRBD2. CDR3 length: 15 residues. Germline V gene sequence: CDR1 KGHSH, CDR2 LQKENI. The V and J ends lost 3 bases and 0 bases, in that order; junction bases with no gene match: 4. DNA for the CDR3: TGTGCCAGCTCACCCGCGGGGGGATACTCCTACGAGCAGTACTTC. Residues: CASSPAGGYSYEQYF. The full variable domain, completed using reference TRBV18 and TRBJ2-7, is NAGVMQNPRHLVRRRGQEARLRCSPMKGHSHVYWYRQLPEEGLKFMVYLQKENIIDESGMPKERFSAEFPKEGPSILRIQQVVRGDSAAYFCASSPAGGYSYEQYFGPGTRLTVT.